Below, 18 T cell receptor beta chains from the same sample are listed, as sequenced in a study of shared clonotypes between healthy human individuals. Data came from immunoSEQ multiplex PCR; TCRdb stores just in-frame clones and leaves some out. The sample contains about 1.5 million clones, roughly 98% of which appear only once. Sequencing was performed on naive CD4+ T cells sorted from blood. Noted subset: CD45RA+ positively selected. The origin of the receptors is a man between 25 and 39 years old in good health.

The chain recombines TRBV7-3 with TRBJ2-1; D might be TRBD1 (5 bases). This CDR3 is 16 amino acids long. Between the trimmed V and J ends, which lost 2 bases and 0 bases, there was a span of 11 bases. Germline values: CDR1 SGHTA, CDR2 FQGTGA. The DNA of the CDR3 is TGTGCCAGCAGCTTATCGGACACCCGCTCCTACAATGAGCAGTTCTTC. This translates into CASSLSDTRSYNEQFF.

This chain links TRBV27 with TRBJ2-7, with D maybe TRBD2 (5 bases). Germline V lookup: CDR1 MNHEY, CDR2 SMNVEV (reference sequence). The CDR3 runs 12 residues. V lost 5 bases and J 7 bases, leaving 12 bases between the germline ends. This chain's CDR3 is CASSVDRGEQYF. CDR3 nucleotide sequence: TGTGCCAGCAGTGTTGACCGGGGTGAGCAGTACTTC.

CDR3 amino acids: CAIGRGNEQFF. For the CDR3, the DNA is TGTGCCATCGGCCGGGGCAATGAGCAGTTCTTC. V is TRBV10-3 and J is TRBJ2-1; possibly TRBD2 for D (5 bases). This CDR3 is 11 amino acids long. Per the germline V gene, CDR1 is ENHRY and CDR2 is SYGVKD. Between the trimmed V and J ends, which lost 8 bases and 6 bases, there was a span of 8 bases.

The chain carries TRBV18 and TRBJ1-1; no clear D. V gave up 5 bases and J gave up 9 bases, with 13 bases separating them. Per the germline V gene, CDR1 is KGHSH and CDR2 is LQKENI. The CDR3 contains 12 residues. Here the CDR3 reads CASSTLPRKAFF. The DNA for the CDR3 is TGTGCCAGCTCAACTCTACCCAGAAAAGCTTTCTTT.

Points on this clone: The junction does not match germline at one end; this may be a read error. This rearrangement joins TRBV29-1 to TRBJ2-3, with 10 bases lining up with TRBD2. CDR1 is SQVTM, CDR2 ANQGSEA, per germline. The CDR3 totals 15 residues. The CDR3 bases are TGTTCCGCCCAAGCGGGAGGGCCGATCGCAGATACGCAGTATTTT. Translated: CSAQAGGPIADTQYF.

This clone was seen once. DNA of the CDR3: TGCGCCAGCAGCTATAGCGGGAGGGGCGCCTACAATGAGCAGTTCTTC. Its translation is CASSYSGRGAYNEQFF. The chain couples TRBV5-1 to TRBJ2-1, with TRBD2 matching 11 bases. Trimming at V came to 3 bases and at J to 2 bases, leaving 4 bases not matched to a gene. Looked up from germline, CDR1 is SGHRS and CDR2 is YFSETQ. CDR3 length: 16 residues.

The CDR3 spells CASSEGGRVVETQYF. DNA for the CDR3: TGTGCCAGCAGTGAAGGGGGGAGAGTTGTGGAGACCCAGTACTTC. J is TRBJ2-5 and V is TRBV6-1; tentatively, D is TRBD1 or TRBD2 (5 bases each). The CDR3 runs 15 residues. V gave up 1 base and J gave up 5 bases, with 14 bases separating them. Germline V lookup: CDR1 MNHNS, CDR2 SASEGT.

This chain joins TRBV5-1 and TRBJ2-7; 7 bases map to TRBD2. J lost 0 bases, V lost 4 bases, and 13 bases had no gene match. CDR1 SGHRS and CDR2 YFSETQ come from the germline V gene. The CDR3 runs 17 residues. The CDR3 region has the DNA TGCGCCAGCAGCAATTCGACACCGGGCGGGAGCTCCTACGAGCAGTACTTC. It specifies CASSNSTPGGSSYEQYF.

This clone was detected only once. In DNA, the CDR3 is TGTGCCAGCAGCACTCAGGGGAGACCTTCAGATACGCAGTATTTT. Translation: CASSTQGRPSDTQYF. V gene TRBV27 combines with J gene TRBJ2-3; a weak D match, TRBD1 (6 bases). The V and J ends lost 6 bases and 4 bases respectively, with 17 bases between them. The CDR3 covers 15 residues. CDR1 is MNHEY, CDR2 SMNVEV, per germline (reference sequence).

This chain connects TRBV18 to TRBJ2-5; 7 bases agree with TRBD2. The CDR3 covers 14 residues. Trimming at V came to 0 bases and at J to 5 bases, leaving 3 bases not matched to a gene. Per the germline V gene, CDR1 is KGHSH and CDR2 is LQKENI. CDR3 region: CASSPPGGMETQYF. The CDR3, as DNA: TGTGCCAGCTCACCACCGGGGGGGATGGAGACCCAGTACTTC.

The J gene is TRBJ2-7, the V gene TRBV5-1; perhaps D is TRBD1 or TRBD2 (5 bases each). Trimming stripped 4 bases from V and 7 bases from J, with 18 bases between. CDR1 SGHRS and CDR2 YFSETQ come from the germline V gene. This CDR3 region has 14 residues. The CDR3 DNA reads as TGCGCCAGCAGCCTGGCGAGGGGCCGGTTAGAGCAGTACTTC. Encoded protein: CASSLARGRLEQYF. Variable domain in full (rest from reference TRBV5-1 and TRBJ2-7): KAGVTQTPRYLIKTRGQQVTLSCSPISGHRSVSWYQQTPGQGLQFLFEYFSETQRNKGNFPGRFSGRQFSNSRSEMNVSTLELGDSALYLCASSLARGRLEQYFGPGTRLTVT.

This rearrangement joins TRBV7-9 to TRBJ2-1, with a possible D match to TRBD1 (6 bases). The V gene lost 3 bases and the J gene lost 7 bases, with 13 bases spanning the gap. The CDR3 runs 14 residues. CDR1 is SEHNR and CDR2 is FQNEAQ in the germline V gene (reference sequence). The CDR3 here is CASSFHTDRNEQFF. The CDR3 DNA is TGTGCCAGCAGCTTCCACACCGACAGGAATGAGCAGTTCTTC.

V usage is TRBV6-6 and J usage is TRBJ2-2, with 8 bases aligning to TRBD2. Unmatched junction bases numbered 5, after V lost 5 bases and J lost 0 bases. CDR3 length: 16 amino acids. Germline V gene data show CDR1 as MNHNY and CDR2 as SVGAGI (reference sequence). In DNA, the CDR3 is TGTGCCAGCAGTAAGCCACTAGCGGCGAACACCGGGGAGCTGTTTTTT. It translates to CASSKPLAANTGELFF.

The chain carries TRBV9 and TRBJ2-1; TRBD2 matches at 7 bases. V lost 4 bases and J lost 4; bases outside the gene matches: 5. Germline V gene data show CDR1 as SGDLS and CDR2 as YYNGEE. This CDR3 spans 14 amino acids. DNA of the CDR3: TGTGCCAGCAGCTCCGGGGACTATTACAATGAGCAGTTCTTC. Protein: CASSSGDYYNEQFF.

The chain links TRBV19 to TRBJ2-1; D call uncertain. This CDR3 is 15 amino acids long. The germline CDR1 and CDR2 sequences are LNHDA and SQIVND (reference sequence). Trimming cost V 4 bases and J 5 bases, with 15 bases left between them. The CDR3 reads CASSKLAVRNNEQFF. The CDR3 DNA reads as TGTGCCAGTAGTAAGTTGGCGGTCAGGAACAATGAGCAGTTCTTC. The complete variable domain, with remaining parts taken from reference TRBV19 and TRBJ2-1, reads DGGITQSPKYLFRKEGQNVTLSCEQNLNHDAMYWYRQDPGQGLRLIYYSQIVNDFQKGDIAEGYSVSREKKESFPLTVTSAQKNPTAFYLCASSKLAVRNNEQFFGPGTRLTVL.

J is TRBJ2-5 and V is TRBV14; possibly TRBD1 for D (5 bases). The V gene's germline CDR1 is SGHDN and CDR2 FVKESK. The V and J ends lost 1 base and 5 bases respectively, with 14 bases between them. The CDR3 spans 15 residues. CDR3 amino acids: CASSQARELLETQYF. The CDR3 bases are TGTGCCAGCAGCCAAGCCAGGGAACTTCTTGAGACCCAGTACTTC.

V gene TRBV5-1 combines with J gene TRBJ2-1; D is possibly TRBD1 (5 bases). The CDR3 has 14 residues. Germline V gene data show CDR1 as SGHRS and CDR2 as YFSETQ. Trimming shortened V by 4 bases and J by 3 bases, and 11 bases separated the two germline ends. CDR3 region: CASSAGRGYNEQFF. The CDR3 bases are TGCGCCAGCAGCGCAGGGCGCGGCTACAATGAGCAGTTCTTC.

The chain has TRBV9 and TRBJ1-1; a weak D match, TRBD1 (5 bases). The CDR3 is 16 residues long. Per germline, CDR1 SGDLS and CDR2 YYNGEE. The V end lost 0 bases, the J end lost 1 base, and 13 bases lay between the germline ends. The CDR3 bases are TGTGCCAGCAGCGTAGCCTCCCAGGGACCGAACACTGAAGCTTTCTTT. Protein product: CASSVASQGPNTEAFF. The complete variable domain, with remaining parts taken from reference TRBV9 and TRBJ1-1, reads DSGVTQTPKHLITATGQRVTLRCSPRSGDLSVYWYQQSLDQGLQFLIQYYNGEERAKGNILERFSAQQFPDLHSELNLSSLELGDSALYFCASSVASQGPNTEAFFGQGTRLTVV.